This TCR beta chain was retrieved from a study of shared clonotypes between healthy human individuals. Study background: Three plates were used per donor for CD4 naive, three for CD4 memory, two for CD8 naive and one for CD8 memory. Study conclusions and caveats: Sampling used blood alone; tissue repertoires probably differ.

As for this clone: Its antigen is not known.

Deletions cut 3 bases from V and 5 bases from J, with 10 bases between. Per germline, CDR1 MGHRA and CDR2 YSYEKL. The CDR3 contains 14 residues. The naive CD8 population came from CD45RO-negative cells selected for CCR7, without terminally differentiated effector memory CD45RA+ cells. The test was conducted at deep level. Here immunoSEQ multiplex PCR was the method, and the copy in TCRdb shows in-frame clones only, minus some. The sample shows about 680,000 clones, about 90% of them seen only once. J is TRBJ2-2 and V is TRBV4-1; maybe TRBD1 (6 bases). The sequence was obtained from a man aged 25-40 years in good health. Sequencing was performed on naive CD8+ T cells sorted from blood. CDR3 in DNA: TGCGCCAGCAGCCAGTCTACAGGGACCGGGGAGCTGTTTTTT. Translating it yields CASSQSTGTGELFF.